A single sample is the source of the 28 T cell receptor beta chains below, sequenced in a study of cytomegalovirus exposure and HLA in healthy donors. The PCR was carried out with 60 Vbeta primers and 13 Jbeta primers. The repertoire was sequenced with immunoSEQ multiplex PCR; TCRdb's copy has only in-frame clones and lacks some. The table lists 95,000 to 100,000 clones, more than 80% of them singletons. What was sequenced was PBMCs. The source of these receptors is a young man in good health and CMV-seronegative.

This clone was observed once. The CDR3 spells CATGTNQPQHF. CDR3 bases: TGTGCCACCGGGACTAATCAGCCCCAGCATTTT. The chain recombines TRBV27 with TRBJ1-5; D possibly corresponds to TRBD1 (5 bases). The CDR3 spans 11 residues. V was shortened by 10 bases and J by 4 bases, with 8 bases between the two germline ends. Germline CDR1 and CDR2: MNHEY and SMNVEV (reference sequence).

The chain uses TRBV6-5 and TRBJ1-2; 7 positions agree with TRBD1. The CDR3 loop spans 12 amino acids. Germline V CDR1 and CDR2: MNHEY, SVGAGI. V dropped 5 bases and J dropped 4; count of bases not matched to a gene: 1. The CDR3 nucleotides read TGTGCCAGCAGTAGGGACAGCTATGGCTACACCTTC. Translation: CASSRDSYGYTF.

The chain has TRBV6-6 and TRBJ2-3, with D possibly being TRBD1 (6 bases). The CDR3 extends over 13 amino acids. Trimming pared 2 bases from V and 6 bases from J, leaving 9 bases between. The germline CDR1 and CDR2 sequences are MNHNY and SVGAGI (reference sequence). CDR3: CASSYRRGDTQYF. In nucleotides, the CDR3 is TGTGCCAGCAGTTACCGCAGGGGTGATACGCAGTATTTT.

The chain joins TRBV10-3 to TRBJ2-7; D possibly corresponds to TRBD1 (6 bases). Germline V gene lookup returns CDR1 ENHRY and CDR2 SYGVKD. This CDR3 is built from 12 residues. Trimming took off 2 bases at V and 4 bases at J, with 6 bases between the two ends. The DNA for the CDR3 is TGTGCCATCAGTGAGACAGGGTACGAGCAGTACTTC. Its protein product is CAISETGYEQYF.

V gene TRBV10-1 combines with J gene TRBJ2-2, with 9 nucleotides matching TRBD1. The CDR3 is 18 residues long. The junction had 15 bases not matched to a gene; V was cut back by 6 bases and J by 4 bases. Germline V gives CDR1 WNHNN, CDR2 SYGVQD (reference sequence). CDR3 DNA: TGCGCCAGCAGCGGGACAGGGAAACGGTTAGGGGCCACCGGGGAGCTGTTTTTT. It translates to CASSGTGKRLGATGELFF.

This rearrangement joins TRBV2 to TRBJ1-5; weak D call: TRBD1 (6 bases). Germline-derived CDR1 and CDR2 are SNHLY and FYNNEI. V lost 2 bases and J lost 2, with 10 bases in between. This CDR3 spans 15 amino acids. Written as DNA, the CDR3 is TGTGCCAGCAGTGAACCCAGGGGTGGCAATCAGCCCCAGCATTTT. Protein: CASSEPRGGNQPQHF. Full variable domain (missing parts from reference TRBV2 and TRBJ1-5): EPEVTQTPSHQVTQMGQEVILRCVPISNHLYFYWYRQILGQKVEFLVSFYNNEISEKSEIFDDQFSVERPDGSNFTLKIRSTKLEDSAMYFCASSEPRGGNQPQHFGDGTRLSIL.

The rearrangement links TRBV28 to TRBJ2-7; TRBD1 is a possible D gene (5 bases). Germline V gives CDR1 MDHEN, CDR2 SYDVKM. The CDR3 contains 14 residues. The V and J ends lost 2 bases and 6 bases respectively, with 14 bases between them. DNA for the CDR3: TGTGCCAGCAGTTTAGTAGGGGCCGCGGCCGAGCAGTACTTC. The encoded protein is CASSLVGAAAEQYF.

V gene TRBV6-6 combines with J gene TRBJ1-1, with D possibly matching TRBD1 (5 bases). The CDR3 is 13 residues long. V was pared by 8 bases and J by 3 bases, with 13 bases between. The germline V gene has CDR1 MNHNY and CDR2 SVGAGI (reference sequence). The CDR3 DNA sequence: TGTGCCAGCTGTCCGGGGGTTTACACTGAAGCTTTCTTT. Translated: CASCPGVYTEAFF.

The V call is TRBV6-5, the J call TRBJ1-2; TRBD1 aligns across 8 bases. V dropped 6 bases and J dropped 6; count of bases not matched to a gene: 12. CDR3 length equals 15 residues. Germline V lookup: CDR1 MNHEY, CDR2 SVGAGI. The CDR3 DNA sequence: TGTGCCAGCAGAGGACCGGGACAGGTCGATCATGGCTACACCTTC. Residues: CASRGPGQVDHGYTF.

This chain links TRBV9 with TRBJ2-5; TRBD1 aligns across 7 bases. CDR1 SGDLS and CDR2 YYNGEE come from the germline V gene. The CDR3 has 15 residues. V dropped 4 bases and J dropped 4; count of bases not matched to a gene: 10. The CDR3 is CASSLETGWRETQYF. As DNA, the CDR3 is TGTGCCAGCAGCCTAGAGACAGGGTGGAGAGAGACCCAGTACTTC.

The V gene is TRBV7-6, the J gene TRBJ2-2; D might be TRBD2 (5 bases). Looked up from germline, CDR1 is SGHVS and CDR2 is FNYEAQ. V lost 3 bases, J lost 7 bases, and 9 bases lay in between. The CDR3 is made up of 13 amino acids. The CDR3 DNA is TGTGCCAGCAGCTTTCGGGGTTTCGGGGAGCTGTTTTTT. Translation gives CASSFRGFGELFF.

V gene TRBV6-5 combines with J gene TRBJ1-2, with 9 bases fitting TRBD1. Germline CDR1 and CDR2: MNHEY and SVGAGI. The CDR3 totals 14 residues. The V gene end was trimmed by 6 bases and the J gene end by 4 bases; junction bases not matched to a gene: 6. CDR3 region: CASRGQGGSYGYTF. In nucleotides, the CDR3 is TGTGCCAGCAGGGGACAGGGTGGGTCCTATGGCTACACCTTC.

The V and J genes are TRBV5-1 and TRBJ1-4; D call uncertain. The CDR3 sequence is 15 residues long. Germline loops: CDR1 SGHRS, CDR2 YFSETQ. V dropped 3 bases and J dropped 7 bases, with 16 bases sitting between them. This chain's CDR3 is CASSSQTGYVEKLFF. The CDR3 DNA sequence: TGCGCCAGCAGCTCCCAAACGGGGTACGTTGAAAAACTGTTTTTT.

CDR3 residues: CASSTGTGTGANVLTF. CDR3 nucleotides: TGTGCCAGTAGTACCGGGACAGGGACTGGGGCCAACGTCCTGACTTTC. The V and J genes are TRBV19 and TRBJ2-6, with TRBD1 matching over 9 bases. The CDR3 length is 16 residues. J gave up 2 bases and V 4 bases, and 3 bases lay outside the gene matches. Germline lookup yields CDR1 LNHDA and CDR2 SQIVND (reference sequence).

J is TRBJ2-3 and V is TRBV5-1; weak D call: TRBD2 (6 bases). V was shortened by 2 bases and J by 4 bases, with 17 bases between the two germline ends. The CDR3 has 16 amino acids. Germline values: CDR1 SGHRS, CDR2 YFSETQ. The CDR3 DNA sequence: TGCGCCAGCAGCTTACGTCAACTAGCCACCCCAGATACGCAGTATTTT. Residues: CASSLRQLATPDTQYF.

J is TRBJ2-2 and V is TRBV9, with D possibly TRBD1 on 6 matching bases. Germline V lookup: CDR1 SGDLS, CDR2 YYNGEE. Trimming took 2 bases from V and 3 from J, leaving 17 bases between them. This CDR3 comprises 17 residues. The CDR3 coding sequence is TGTGCCAGCAGCGTCCCACAGGGTGATGGGTACACCGGGGAGCTGTTTTTT. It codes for CASSVPQGDGYTGELFF.

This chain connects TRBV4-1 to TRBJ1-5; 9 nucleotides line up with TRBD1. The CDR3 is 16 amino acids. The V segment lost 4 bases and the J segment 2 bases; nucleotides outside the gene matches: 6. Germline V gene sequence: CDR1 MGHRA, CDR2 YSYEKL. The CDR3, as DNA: TGCGCCAGCAGCCCCGGCCGGGACAGGGGCAATCAGCCCCAGCATTTT. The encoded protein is CASSPGRDRGNQPQHF.

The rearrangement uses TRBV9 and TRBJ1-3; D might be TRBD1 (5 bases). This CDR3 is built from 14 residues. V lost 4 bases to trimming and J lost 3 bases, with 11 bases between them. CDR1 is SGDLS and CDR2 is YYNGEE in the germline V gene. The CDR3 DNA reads TGTGCCAGCAGCAATCCCGGGGGTGGAAACACCATATATTTT. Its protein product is CASSNPGGGNTIYF.

As DNA, the CDR3 is TGTGCTAGTGGTTGGTCGAGCGGGGGGTCAACAGATACGCAGTATTTT. Protein sequence: CASGWSSGGSTDTQYF. The chain joins TRBV12-5 to TRBJ2-3; 9 bases match TRBD2. The CDR3 length is 16 residues. With V trimmed by 4 bases and J by 3 bases, 8 bases remained unmatched. Germline assignment: CDR1 LGHNT and CDR2 FRNRAP.

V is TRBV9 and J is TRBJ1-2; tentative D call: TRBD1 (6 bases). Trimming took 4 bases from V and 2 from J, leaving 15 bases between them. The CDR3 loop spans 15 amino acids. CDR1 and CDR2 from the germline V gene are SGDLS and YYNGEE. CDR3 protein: CASSSQRTENYGYTF. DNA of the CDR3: TGTGCCAGCAGCTCACAACGGACAGAAAACTATGGCTACACCTTC.

The DNA of the CDR3 is TGTGCCAGCTGTACAGGGTTAAATCAGCCCCAGCATTTT. Amino acid sequence: CASCTGLNQPQHF. The genes are TRBV6-6 and TRBJ1-5; D is perhaps TRBD1 (6 bases). The CDR3 is 13 amino acids. The V and J ends lost 8 bases and 4 bases respectively, with 12 bases between them. CDR1 and CDR2 from the germline V gene are MNHNY and SVGAGI (reference sequence).

The CDR3: CASSESQGYTEAFF. CDR3 sequence (DNA): TGTGCCAGCAGTGAAAGCCAGGGTTACACTGAAGCTTTCTTT. This sequence joins TRBV2 and TRBJ1-1, with D tentatively TRBD1 (5 bases). Germline V gives CDR1 SNHLY, CDR2 FYNNEI. This CDR3 is built from 14 residues. With 2 bases removed from V and 3 bases from J, the gap between germline ends came to 10 bases. Combining the CDR3 with reference TRBV2 and TRBJ1-1 gives the whole variable domain EPEVTQTPSHQVTQMGQEVILRCVPISNHLYFYWYRQILGQKVEFLVSFYNNEISEKSEIFDDQFSVERPDGSNFTLKIRSTKLEDSAMYFCASSESQGYTEAFFGQGTRLTVV.

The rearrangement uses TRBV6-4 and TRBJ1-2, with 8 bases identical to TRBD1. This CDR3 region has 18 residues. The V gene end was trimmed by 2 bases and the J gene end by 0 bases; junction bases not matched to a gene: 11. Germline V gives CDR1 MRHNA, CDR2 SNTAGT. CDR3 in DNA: TGTGCCAGCAGTGACCGAGAGACAGGGGTAAAAGCTAACTATGGCTACACCTTC. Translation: CASSDRETGVKANYGYTF.

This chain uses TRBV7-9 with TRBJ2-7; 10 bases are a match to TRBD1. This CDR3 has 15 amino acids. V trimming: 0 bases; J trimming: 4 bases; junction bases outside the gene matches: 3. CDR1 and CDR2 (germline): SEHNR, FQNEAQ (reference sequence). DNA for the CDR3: TGTGCCAGCAGCTTAGCGGGACAGGGGCAGTACGAGCAGTACTTC. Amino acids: CASSLAGQGQYEQYF.

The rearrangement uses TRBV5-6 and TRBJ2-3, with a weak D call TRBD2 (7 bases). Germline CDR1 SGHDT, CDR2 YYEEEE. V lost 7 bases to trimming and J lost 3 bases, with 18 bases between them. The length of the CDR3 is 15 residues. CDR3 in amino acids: CASGGAGHVTDTQYF. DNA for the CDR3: TGTGCCAGCGGGGGGGCGGGCCATGTAACAGATACGCAGTATTTT.

CDR3 amino acids: CASSVAGTGETSTF. In DNA, the CDR3 is TGTGCCAGCAGCGTAGCAGGGACAGGGGAAACTTCTACCTTC. The genes are TRBV9 and TRBJ1-2; 10 bases agree with TRBD1. This CDR3 has 14 amino acids. V was pared by 0 bases and J by 14 bases, with 10 bases of the junction left unmatched. Per the germline V gene, CDR1 is SGDLS and CDR2 is YYNGEE.

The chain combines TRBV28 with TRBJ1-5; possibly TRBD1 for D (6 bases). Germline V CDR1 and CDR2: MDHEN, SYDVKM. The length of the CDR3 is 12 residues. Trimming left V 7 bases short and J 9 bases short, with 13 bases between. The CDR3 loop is CASTPLRGPQHF. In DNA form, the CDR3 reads TGTGCCAGCACCCCCCTCAGGGGGCCCCAGCATTTT.

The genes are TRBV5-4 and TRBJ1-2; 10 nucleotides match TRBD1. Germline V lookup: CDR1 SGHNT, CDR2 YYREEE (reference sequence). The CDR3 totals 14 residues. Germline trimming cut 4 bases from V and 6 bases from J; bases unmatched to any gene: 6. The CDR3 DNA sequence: TGTGCCAGCAGCGAACAGACAGGGGGCGATGGCTACACCTTC. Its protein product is CASSEQTGGDGYTF.